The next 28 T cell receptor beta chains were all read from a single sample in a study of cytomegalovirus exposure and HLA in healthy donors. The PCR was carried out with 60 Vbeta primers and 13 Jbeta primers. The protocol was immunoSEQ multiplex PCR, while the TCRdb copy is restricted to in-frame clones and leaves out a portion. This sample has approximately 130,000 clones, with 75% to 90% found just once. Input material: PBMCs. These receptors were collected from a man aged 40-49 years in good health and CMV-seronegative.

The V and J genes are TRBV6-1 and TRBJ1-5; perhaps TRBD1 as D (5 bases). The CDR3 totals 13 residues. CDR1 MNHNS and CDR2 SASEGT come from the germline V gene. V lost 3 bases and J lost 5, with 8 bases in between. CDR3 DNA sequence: TGTGCCAGCAGTGACAGGGTCTATCAGCCCCAGCATTTT. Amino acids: CASSDRVYQPQHF.

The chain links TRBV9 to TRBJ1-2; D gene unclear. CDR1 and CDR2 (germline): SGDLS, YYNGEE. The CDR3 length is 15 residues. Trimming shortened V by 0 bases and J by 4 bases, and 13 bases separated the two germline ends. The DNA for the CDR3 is TGTGCCAGCAGCGTAGCTAAGGAGGGAGGCTATGGCTACACCTTC. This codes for CASSVAKEGGYGYTF.

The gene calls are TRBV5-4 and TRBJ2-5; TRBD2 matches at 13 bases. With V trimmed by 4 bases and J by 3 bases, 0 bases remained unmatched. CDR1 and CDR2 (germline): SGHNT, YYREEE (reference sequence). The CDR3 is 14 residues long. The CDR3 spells CASSGLAGEETQYF. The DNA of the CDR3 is TGTGCCAGCAGCGGACTAGCGGGGGAAGAGACCCAGTACTTC.

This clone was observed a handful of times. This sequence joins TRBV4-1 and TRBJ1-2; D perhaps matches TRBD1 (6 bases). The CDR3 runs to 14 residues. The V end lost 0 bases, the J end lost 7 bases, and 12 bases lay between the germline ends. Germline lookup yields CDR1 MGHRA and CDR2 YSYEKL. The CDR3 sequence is CASSQDDRFGGYTF. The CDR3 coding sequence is TGCGCCAGCAGCCAAGATGACAGGTTTGGTGGCTACACCTTC.

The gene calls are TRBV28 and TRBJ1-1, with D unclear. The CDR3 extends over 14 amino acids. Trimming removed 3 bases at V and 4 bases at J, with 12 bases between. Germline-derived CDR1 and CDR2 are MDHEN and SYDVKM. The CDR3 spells CASSLALFGTEAFF. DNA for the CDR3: TGTGCCAGCAGTTTGGCCTTGTTTGGCACTGAAGCTTTCTTT.

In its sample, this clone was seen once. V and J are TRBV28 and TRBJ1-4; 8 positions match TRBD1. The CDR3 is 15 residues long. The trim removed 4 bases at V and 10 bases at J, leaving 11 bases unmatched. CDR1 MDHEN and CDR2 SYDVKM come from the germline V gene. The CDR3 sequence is CASSSQDRERGKLFF. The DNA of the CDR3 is TGTGCCAGCAGTTCGCAGGACAGGGAAAGGGGAAAACTGTTTTTT.

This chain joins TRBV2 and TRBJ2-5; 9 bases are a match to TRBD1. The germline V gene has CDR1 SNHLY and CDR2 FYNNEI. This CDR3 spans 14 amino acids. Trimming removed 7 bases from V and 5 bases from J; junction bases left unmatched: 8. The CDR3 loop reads CASKEQGAWETQYF. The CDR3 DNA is TGTGCCAGCAAGGAACAGGGGGCATGGGAGACCCAGTACTTC. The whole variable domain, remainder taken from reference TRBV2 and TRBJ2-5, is EPEVTQTPSHQVTQMGQEVILRCVPISNHLYFYWYRQILGQKVEFLVSFYNNEISEKSEIFDDQFSVERPDGSNFTLKIRSTKLEDSAMYFCASKEQGAWETQYFGPGTRLLVL.

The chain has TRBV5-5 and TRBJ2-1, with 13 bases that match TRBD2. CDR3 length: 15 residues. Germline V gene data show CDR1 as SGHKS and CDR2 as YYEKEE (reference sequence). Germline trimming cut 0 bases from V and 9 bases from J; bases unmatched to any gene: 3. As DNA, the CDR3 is TGTGCCAGCAGCTTGGTACTAGCGGGAGGGGGTGAGCAGTTCTTC. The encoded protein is CASSLVLAGGGEQFF.

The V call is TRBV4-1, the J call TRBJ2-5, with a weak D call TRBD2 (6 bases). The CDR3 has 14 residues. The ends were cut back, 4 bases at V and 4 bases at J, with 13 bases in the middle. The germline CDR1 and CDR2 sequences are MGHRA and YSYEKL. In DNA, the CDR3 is TGCGCCAGCAGCCGGGACCGGGGAGGAGAGACCCAGTACTTC. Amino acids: CASSRDRGGETQYF.

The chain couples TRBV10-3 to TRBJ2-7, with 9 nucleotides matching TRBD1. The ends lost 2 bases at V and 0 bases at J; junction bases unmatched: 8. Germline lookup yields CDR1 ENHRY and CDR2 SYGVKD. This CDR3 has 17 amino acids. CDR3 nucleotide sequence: TGTGCCATCAGTGAGGCATTCGGACAGGGGCACTCCTACGAGCAGTACTTC. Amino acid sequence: CAISEAFGQGHSYEQYF.

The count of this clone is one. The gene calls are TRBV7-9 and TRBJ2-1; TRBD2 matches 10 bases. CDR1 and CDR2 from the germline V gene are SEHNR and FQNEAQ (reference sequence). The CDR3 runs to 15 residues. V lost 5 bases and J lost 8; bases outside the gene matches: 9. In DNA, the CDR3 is TGTGCCAGCAGCCTTATAGCGGGGGGCTCCGATGAGCAGTTCTTC. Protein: CASSLIAGGSDEQFF.

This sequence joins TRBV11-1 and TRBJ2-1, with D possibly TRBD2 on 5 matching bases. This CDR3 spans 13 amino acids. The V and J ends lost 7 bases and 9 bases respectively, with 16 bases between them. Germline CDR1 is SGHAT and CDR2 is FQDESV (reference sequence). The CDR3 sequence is CASTSSERVEQFF. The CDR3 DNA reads TGTGCCAGCACCTCTTCTGAGAGGGTTGAGCAGTTCTTC. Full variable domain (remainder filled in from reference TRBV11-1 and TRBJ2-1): EAEVAQSPRYKITEKSQAVAFWCDPISGHATLYWYRQILGQGPELLVQFQDESVVDDSQLPKDRFSAERLKGVDSTLKIQPAELGDSAMYLCASTSSERVEQFFGPGTRLTVL.

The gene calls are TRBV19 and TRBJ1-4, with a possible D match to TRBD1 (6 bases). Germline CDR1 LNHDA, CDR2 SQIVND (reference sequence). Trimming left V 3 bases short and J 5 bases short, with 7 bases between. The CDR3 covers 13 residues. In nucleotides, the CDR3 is TGTGCCAGTAGTATGGGGACAAATGAAAAACTGTTTTTT. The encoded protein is CASSMGTNEKLFF.

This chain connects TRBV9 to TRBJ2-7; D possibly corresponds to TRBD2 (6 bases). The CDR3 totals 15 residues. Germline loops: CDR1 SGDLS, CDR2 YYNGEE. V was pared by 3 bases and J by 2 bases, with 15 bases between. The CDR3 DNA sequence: TGTGCCAGCAGCGCCCGGGACTGGACCACCTACGAGCAGTACTTC. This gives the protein CASSARDWTTYEQYF.

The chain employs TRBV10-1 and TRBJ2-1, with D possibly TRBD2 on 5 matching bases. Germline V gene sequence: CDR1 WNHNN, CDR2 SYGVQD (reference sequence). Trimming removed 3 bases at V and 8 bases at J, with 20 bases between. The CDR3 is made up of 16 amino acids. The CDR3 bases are TGCGCCAGCAGTGACCTCGAGCGGCCAAGAGTGGATGAGCAGTTCTTC. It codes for CASSDLERPRVDEQFF.

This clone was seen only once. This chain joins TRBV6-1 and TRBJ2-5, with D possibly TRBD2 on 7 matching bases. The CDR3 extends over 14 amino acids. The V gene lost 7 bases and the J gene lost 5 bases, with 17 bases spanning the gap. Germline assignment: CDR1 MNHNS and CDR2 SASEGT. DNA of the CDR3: TGTGCCAGCACCGACACGGGGGGCGAGGAGACCCAGTACTTC. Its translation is CASTDTGGEETQYF.

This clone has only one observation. In nucleotides, the CDR3 is TGCGCCAGCAGCCAGGCCCCCACAGGATCACCCCTCCACTTT. It translates to CASSQAPTGSPLHF. The chain has TRBV4-3 and TRBJ1-6; D perhaps matches TRBD1 (5 bases). Trimming took off 3 bases at V and 10 bases at J, with 13 bases between the two ends. Germline CDR1 and CDR2: LGHNA and YSLEER. CDR3 length: 14 amino acids.

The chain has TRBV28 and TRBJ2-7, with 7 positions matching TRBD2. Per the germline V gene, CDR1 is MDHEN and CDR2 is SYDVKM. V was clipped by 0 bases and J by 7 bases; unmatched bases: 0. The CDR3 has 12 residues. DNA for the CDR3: TGTGCCAGCAGTTTATGGGGGGGGGAGCAGTACTTC. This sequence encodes CASSLWGGEQYF.

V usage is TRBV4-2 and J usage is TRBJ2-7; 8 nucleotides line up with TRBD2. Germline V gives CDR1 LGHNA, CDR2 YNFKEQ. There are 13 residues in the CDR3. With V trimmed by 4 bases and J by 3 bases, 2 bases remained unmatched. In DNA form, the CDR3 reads TGTGCCAGCAGCCCCACTAGCGGCTACGAGCAGTACTTC. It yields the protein CASSPTSGYEQYF.

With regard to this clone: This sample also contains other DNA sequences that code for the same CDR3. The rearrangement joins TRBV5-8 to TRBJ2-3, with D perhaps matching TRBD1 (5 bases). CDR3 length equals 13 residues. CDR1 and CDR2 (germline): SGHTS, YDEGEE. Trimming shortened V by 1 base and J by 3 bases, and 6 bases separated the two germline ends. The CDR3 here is CASSLRGTDTQYF. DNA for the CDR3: TGTGCCAGCAGCTTGAGGGGAACAGATACGCAGTATTTT.

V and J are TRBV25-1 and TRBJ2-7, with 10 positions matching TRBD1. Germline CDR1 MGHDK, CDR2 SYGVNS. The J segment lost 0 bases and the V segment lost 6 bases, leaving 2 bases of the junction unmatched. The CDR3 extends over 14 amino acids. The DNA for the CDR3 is TGTGCCAGCAGCGGACAGGGGGTCTCCTACGAGCAGTACTTC. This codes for CASSGQGVSYEQYF.

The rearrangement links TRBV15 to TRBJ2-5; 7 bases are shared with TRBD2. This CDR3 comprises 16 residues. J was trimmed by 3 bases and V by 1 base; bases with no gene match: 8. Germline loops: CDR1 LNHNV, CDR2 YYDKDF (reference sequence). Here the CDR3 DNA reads TGTGCCACCAGCAGAGGAGGTGGGGGGGTCGAAGAGACCCAGTACTTC. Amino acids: CATSRGGGGVEETQYF.

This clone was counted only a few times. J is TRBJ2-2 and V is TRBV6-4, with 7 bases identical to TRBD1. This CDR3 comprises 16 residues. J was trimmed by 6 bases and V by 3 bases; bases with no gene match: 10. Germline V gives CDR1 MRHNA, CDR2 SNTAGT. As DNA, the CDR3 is TGTGCCAGCAGTGAAACTGGGACAGAGGGTCCCGGGGAGCTGTTTTTT. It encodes CASSETGTEGPGELFF.

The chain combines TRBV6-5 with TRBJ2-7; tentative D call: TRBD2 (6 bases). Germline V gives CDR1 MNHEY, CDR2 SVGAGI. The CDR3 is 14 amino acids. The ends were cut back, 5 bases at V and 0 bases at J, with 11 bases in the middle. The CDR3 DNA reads TGTGCCAGCAGTCCCTACGGGAGCTCCTACGAGCAGTACTTC. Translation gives CASSPYGSSYEQYF.

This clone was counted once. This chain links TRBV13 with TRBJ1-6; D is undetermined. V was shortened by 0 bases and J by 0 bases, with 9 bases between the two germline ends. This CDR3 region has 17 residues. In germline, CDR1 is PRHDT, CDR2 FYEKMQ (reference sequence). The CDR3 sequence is CASSLGFQSSYNSPLHF. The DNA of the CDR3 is TGTGCCAGCAGCTTAGGATTTCAGTCCTCCTATAATTCACCCCTCCACTTT. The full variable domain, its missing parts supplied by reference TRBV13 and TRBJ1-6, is AAGVIQSPRHLIKEKRETATLKCYPIPRHDTVYWYQQGPGQDPQFLISFYEKMQSDKGSIPDRFSAQQFSDYHSELNMSSLELGDSALYFCASSLGFQSSYNSPLHFGNGTRLTVT.

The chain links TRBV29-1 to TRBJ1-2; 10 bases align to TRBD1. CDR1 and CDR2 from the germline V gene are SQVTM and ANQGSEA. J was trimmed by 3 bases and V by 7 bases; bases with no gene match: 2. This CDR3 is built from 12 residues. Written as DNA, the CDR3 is TGCAGCGCTGGACAGGGGGACTATGGCTACACCTTC. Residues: CSAGQGDYGYTF.

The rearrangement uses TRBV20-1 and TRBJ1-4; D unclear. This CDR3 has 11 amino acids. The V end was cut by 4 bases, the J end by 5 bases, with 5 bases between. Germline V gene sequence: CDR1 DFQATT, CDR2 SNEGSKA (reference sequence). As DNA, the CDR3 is TGCAGTGCTATCGGGAATGAAAAACTGTTTTTT. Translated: CSAIGNEKLFF.

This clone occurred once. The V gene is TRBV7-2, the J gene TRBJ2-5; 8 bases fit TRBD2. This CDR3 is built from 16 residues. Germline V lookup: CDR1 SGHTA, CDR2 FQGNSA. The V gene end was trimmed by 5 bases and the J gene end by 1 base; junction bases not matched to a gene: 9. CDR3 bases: TGTGCCAGCAGCGTCCCGGGACTAGGGTTCCAAGAGACCCAGTACTTC. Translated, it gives CASSVPGLGFQETQYF.